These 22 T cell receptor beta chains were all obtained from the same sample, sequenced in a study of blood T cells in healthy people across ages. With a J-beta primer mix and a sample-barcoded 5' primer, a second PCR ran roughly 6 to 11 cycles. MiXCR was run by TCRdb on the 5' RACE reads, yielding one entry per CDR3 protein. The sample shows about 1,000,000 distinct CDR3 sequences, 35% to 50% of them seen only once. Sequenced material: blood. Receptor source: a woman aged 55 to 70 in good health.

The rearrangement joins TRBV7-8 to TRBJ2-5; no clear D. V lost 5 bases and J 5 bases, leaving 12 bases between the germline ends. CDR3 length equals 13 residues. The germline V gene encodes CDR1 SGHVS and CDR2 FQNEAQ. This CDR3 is CASSLSGWETQYF. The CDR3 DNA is TGTGCCAGCAGCCTAAGTGGGTGGGAGACCCAGTACTTC.

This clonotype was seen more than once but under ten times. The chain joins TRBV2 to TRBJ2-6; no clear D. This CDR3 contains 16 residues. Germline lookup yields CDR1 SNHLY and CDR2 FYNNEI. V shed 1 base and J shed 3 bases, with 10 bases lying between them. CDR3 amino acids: CASSEGWARGANVLTF. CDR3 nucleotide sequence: TGTGCCAGCAGTGAAGGTTGGGCGCGTGGGGCCAACGTCCTGACTTTC.

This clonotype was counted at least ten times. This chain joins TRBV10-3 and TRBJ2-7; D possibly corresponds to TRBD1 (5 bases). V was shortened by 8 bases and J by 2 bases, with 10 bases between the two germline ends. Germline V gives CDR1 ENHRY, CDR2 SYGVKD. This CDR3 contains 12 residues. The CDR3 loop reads CAIRATAYEQYF. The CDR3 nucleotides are TGTGCCATCCGCGCGACAGCCTACGAGCAGTACTTC.

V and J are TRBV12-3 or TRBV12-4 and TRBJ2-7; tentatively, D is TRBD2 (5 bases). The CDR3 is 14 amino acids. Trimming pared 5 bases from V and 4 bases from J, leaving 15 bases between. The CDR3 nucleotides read TGTGCCAGCAGTCCCGGAGGATTGGGGTACGAGCAGTACTTC. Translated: CASSPGGLGYEQYF.

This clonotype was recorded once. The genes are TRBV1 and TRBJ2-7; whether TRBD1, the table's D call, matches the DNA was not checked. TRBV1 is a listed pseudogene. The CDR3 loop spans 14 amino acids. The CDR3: CTSSQRGSGDEQYF. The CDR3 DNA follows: TGCACCAGCAGCCAACGAGGGTCGGGGGACGAGCAGTACTTC.

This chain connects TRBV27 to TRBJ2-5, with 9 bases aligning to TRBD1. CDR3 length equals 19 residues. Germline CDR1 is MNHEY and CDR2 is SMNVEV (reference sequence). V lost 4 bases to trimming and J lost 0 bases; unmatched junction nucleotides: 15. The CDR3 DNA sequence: TGTGCCAGCAGTTCCTCCGCGGACAGGGGTACCTCGTACCAAGAGACCCAGTACTTC. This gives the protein CASSSSADRGTSYQETQYF.

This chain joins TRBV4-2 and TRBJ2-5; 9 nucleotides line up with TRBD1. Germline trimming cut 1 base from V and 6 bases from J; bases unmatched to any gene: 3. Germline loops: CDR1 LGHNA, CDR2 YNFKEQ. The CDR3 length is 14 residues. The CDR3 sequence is CASSQGGTGKTQYF. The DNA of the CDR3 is TGTGCCAGCAGCCAAGGGGGGACAGGGAAGACCCAGTACTTC.

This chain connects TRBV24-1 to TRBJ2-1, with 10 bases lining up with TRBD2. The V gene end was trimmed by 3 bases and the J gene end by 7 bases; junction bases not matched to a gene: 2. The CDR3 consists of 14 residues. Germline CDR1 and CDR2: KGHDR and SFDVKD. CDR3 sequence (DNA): TGTGCCACCAGTGATGGACTAGCGGCTAATGAGCAGTTCTTC. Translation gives CATSDGLAANEQFF.

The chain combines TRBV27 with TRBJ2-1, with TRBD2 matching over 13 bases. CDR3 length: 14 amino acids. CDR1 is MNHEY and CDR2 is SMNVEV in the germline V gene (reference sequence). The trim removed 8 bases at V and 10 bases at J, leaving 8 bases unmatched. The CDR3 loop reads CASGQGLAGNEQFF. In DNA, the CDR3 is TGTGCCAGCGGCCAGGGACTAGCGGGAAACGAGCAGTTCTTC.

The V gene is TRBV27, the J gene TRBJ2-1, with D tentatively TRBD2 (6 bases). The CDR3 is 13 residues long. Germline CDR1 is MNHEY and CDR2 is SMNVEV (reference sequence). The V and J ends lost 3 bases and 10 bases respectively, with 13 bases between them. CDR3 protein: CASSLADYPEQFF. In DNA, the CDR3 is TGTGCCAGCAGTTTGGCGGACTATCCGGAGCAGTTCTTC.

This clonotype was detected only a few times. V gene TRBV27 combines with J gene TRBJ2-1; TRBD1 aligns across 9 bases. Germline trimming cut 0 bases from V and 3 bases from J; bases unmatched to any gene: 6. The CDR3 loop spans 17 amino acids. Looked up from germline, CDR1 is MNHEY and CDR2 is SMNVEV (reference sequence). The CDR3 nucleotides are TGTGCCAGCAGTTTATCCCGGACAGGGGTCATCTACAATGAGCAGTTCTTC. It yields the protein CASSLSRTGVIYNEQFF.

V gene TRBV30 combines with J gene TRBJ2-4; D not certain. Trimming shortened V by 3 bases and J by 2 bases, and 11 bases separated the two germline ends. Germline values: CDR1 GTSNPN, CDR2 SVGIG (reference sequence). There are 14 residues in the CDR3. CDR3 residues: CAWSLGPSKNIQYF. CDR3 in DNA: TGTGCCTGGAGCCTAGGGCCCTCCAAAAACATTCAGTACTTC.

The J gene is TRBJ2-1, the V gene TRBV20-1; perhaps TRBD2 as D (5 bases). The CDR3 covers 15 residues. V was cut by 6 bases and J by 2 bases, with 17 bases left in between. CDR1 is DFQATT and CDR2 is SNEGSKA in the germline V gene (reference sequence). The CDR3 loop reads CSATRPGKAYNEQFF. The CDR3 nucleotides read TGCAGTGCCACCCGCCCGGGAAAGGCCTACAATGAGCAGTTCTTC.

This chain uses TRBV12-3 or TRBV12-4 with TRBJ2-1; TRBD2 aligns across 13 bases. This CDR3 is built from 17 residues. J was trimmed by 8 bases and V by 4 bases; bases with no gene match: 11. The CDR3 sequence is CASSSTKGLAGVDEQFF. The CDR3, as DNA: TGTGCCAGCAGTTCAACCAAAGGACTAGCGGGAGTGGATGAGCAGTTCTTC.

This CDR3 reads CAWSYTGNYGYTF. The CDR3 DNA is TGTGCCTGGAGCTACACAGGGAACTATGGCTACACCTTC. The chain has TRBV30 and TRBJ1-2, with a tentative D call TRBD1 (6 bases). The CDR3 spans 13 residues. Germline loops: CDR1 GTSNPN, CDR2 SVGIG (reference sequence). Trimming cost V 3 bases and J 2 bases, with 10 bases left between them. Together with reference TRBV30 and TRBJ1-2, the CDR3 gives the full variable domain: SQTIHQWPATLVQPVGSPLSLECTVEGTSNPNLYWYRQAAGRGLQLLFYSVGIGQISSEVPQNLSASRPQDRQFILSSKKLLLSDSGFYLCAWSYTGNYGYTFGSGTRLTVV.

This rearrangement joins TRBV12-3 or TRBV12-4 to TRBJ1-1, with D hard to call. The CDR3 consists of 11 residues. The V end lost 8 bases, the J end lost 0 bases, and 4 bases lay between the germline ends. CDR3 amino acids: CASGMNTEAFF. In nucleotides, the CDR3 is TGTGCCAGCGGAATGAACACTGAAGCTTTCTTT.

CDR3 sequence: CASSARGTSNIQYF. The CDR3 coding sequence is TGTGCCAGCTCCGCTCGCGGGACCTCAAACATTCAGTACTTC. The V call is TRBV18, the J call TRBJ2-4, with D possibly being TRBD2 (6 bases). Trimming left V 6 bases short and J 6 bases short, with 15 bases between. The CDR3 loop spans 14 amino acids. Germline values: CDR1 KGHSH, CDR2 LQKENI.

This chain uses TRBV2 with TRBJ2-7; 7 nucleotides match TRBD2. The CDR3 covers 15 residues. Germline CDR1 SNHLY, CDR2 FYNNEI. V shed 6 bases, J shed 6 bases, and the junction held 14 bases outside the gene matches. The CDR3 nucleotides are TGTGCCAGCAGGACTACAACCCAGGGAGGGTCCGAGCAGTACTTC. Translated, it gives CASRTTTQGGSEQYF.

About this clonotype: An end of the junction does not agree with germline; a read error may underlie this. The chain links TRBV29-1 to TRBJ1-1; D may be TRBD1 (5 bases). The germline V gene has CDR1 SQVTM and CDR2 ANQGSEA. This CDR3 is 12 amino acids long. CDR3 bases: TGCAGCGTTTCAGGGTGGGGCACTGAAACTTTCTTT. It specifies CSVSGWGTETFF.

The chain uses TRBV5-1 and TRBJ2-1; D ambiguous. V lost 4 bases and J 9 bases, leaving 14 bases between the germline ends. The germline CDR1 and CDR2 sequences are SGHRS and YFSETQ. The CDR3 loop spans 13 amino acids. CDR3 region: CASSAPVAAEQFF. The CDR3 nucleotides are TGCGCCAGCAGCGCCCCAGTGGCCGCTGAGCAGTTCTTC.

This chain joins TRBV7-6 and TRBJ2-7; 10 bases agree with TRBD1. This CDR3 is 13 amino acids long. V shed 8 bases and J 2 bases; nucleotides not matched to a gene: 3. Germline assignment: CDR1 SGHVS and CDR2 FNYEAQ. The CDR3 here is CASAGTGAYEQYF. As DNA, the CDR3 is TGTGCCAGCGCCGGGACAGGGGCCTACGAGCAGTACTTC.

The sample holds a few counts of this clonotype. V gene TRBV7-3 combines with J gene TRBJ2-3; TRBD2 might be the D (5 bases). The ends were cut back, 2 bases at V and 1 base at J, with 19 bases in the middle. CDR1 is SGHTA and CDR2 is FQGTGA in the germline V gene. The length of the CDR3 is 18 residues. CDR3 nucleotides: TGTGCCAGCAGCTTAGGGAGCGGCCCTAGCTTTGGCACAGATACGCAGTATTTT. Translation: CASSLGSGPSFGTDTQYF. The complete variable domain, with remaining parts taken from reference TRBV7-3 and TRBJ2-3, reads GAGVSQTPSNKVTEKGKYVELRCDPISGHTALYWYRQSLGQGPEFLIYFQGTGAADDSGLPNDRFFAVRPEGSVSTLKIQRTERGDSAVYLCASSLGSGPSFGTDTQYFGPGTRLTVL.